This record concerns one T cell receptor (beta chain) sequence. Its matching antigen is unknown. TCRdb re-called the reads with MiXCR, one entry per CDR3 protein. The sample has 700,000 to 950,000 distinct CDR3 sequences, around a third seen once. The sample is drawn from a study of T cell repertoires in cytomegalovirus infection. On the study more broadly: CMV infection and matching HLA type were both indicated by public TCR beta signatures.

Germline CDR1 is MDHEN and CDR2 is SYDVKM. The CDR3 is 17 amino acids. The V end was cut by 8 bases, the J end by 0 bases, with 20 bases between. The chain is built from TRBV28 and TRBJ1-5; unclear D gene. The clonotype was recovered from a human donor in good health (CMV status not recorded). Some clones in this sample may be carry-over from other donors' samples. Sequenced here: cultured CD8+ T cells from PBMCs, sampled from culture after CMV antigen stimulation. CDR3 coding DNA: TGTGCCAGCTCAAGCTCGTTTAGGACCATTAGCAATCAGCCCCAGCATTTT. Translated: CASSSSFRTISNQPQHF.